A selection of T cell receptor beta chains follows, all from one sample in a study of beta chain features in type 1 diabetes. Assay used: immunoSEQ multiplex PCR; TCRdb lists only in-frame clones, some missing. The repertoire has 130,000 to 150,000 clones, about 44% of them found once; the top ten carry over 0.4%. Sequenced material: Tregs from blood. All receptors derive from a man younger than 30 in good health. The CDR3 runs from the conserved cysteine through the conserved F or W. Each record gives: J gene, D gene, V gene, clone size, CDR3 DNA, CDR3 protein. D genes are given only for firm matches. Clone sizes are given selectively: once, few, many, or a class where the clone is expanded.

TRBJ2-2 | TRBD1 | TRBV6-1 | few | TGTGCCAGCGTCGAGCAGGGGGTTACCGGGGAGCTGTTTTTT | CASVEQGVTGELFF
TRBJ1-1 | . | TRBV12-5 | . | TGTGCTAGTGGTTCCTACCCAGGCAGCACTGAAGCTTTCTTT | CASGSYPGSTEAFF
TRBJ2-7 | . | TRBV9 | . | TGTGCCAGCAGCGTAGAGAGCCGGGGATACGAGCAGTACTTC | CASSVESRGYEQYF
TRBJ2-2 | TRBD1 | TRBV14 | . | TGTGCCAGCAGACTACAGGGGAGAAAGGGCGGGGAGCTGTTTTTT | CASRLQGRKGGELFF
TRBJ1-2 | TRBD1 | TRBV7-9 | . | TGTGCCAGCAGCTTACCAGGGGGCGCCTATGGCTACACCTTC | CASSLPGGAYGYTF
TRBJ2-4 | . | TRBV27 | . | TGTGCCAGCAGTTTAAGGACTGGACGCATTCAGTACTTC | CASSLRTGRIQYF
TRBJ2-1 | TRBD2 | TRBV5-4 | . | TGTGCCAGCAGCACTGGACTAGCGGGTCTGCTGAGGAATGAGCAGTTCTTC | CASSTGLAGLLRNEQFF
TRBJ2-6 | . | TRBV18 | . | TGTGCCAGCTCACCAATATCTGGGGCCAACGTCCTGACTTTC | CASSPISGANVLTF
TRBJ2-7 | TRBD2 | TRBV30 | . | TGTGCCGGGGAGGGCTCCTACGAGCAGTACTTC | CAGEGSYEQYF
TRBJ2-2 | . | TRBV29-1 | . | TGCAGCGTTACTAGGGGGGGGAACACCGGGGAGCTGTTTTTT | CSVTRGGNTGELFF
TRBJ1-4 | . | TRBV7-2 | . | TGTGCCAGCAGGGGGAGGGCTCGGGGTGAAAAACTGTTTTTT | CASRGRARGEKLFF
TRBJ2-3 | . | TRBV5-1 | once | TGCGCCAGCAGCTTGGGAGGGCCTAGCACAGATACGCAGTATTTT | CASSLGGPSTDTQYF
TRBJ2-7 | TRBD2 | TRBV5-4 | . | TGTGCCAGCAGCTCCCCCCGGAGCGGGGGAATCTACGAGCAGTACTTC | CASSSPRSGGIYEQYF
TRBJ2-7 | . | TRBV5-6 | . | TGTGCCAGCAGCTTTACAGGGGGGGCCTACGAGCAGTACTTC | CASSFTGGAYEQYF
TRBJ2-3 | . | TRBV4-3 | . | TGCGCCAGCAGCCCGGGACTCCTTCTCGCAGATACGCAGTATTTT | CASSPGLLLADTQYF
TRBJ2-7 | TRBD1 | TRBV10-3 | once | TGTGCCATTATGACAGGGGATGGCTACGAGCAGTACTTC | CAIMTGDGYEQYF
TRBJ1-2 | TRBD1 | TRBV28 | . | TGTGCCAGCAGCTCAGACAGGGGGACTTATGGCTACACCTTC | CASSSDRGTYGYTF
TRBJ1-2 | TRBD1 | TRBV10-3 | once | TGTGCCATCAGATCGGACAGGGGAAACTATGGCTACACCTTC | CAIRSDRGNYGYTF
TRBJ2-3 | TRBD1 | TRBV30 | . | TGTGCCTGGAGTGTAACAGGGGGAACAGATACGCAGTATTTT | CAWSVTGGTDTQYF
TRBJ2-1 | TRBD2 | TRBV4-3 | . | TGCGCCAGCAGCCCAATCCCGCGACTAGCGGGGCACAACAATGAGCAGTTCTTC | CASSPIPRLAGHNNEQFF
TRBJ2-1 | . | TRBV7-9 | . | TGTGCCGCTTCAGGGCCTCGCTCCTACAATGAGCAGTTCTTC | CAASGPRSYNEQFF
TRBJ2-1 | TRBD1 | TRBV7-9 | . | TGTGCCAGCACCAGCCCGGGACAGAGTCACAATGAGCAGTTCTTC | CASTSPGQSHNEQFF
TRBJ2-7 | . | TRBV7-2 | few | TGTGCCAGCAGCGCCACGGGCGGGACTTACGAGCAGTACTTC | CASSATGGTYEQYF
TRBJ2-1 | TRBD1 | TRBV7-2 | once | TGTGCCAGCAGCTTCGGGACAGGCTACAATGAGCAGTTCTTC | CASSFGTGYNEQFF
TRBJ1-5 | . | TRBV6-5 | . | TGTGCCAGCAGTTACGGACAGCCTACGCTTGGTCAGCCCCAGCATTTT | CASSYGQPTLGQPQHF
TRBJ2-1 | TRBD2 | TRBV28 | . | TGTGCCAGCAGGTCACTAGCGGCCTCCTCCTACAATGAGCAGTTCTTC | CASRSLAASSYNEQFF
TRBJ1-2 | . | TRBV5-1 | . | TGCGCCAGCAGCTTGGAGGGGGTTACCGGCTACACCTTC | CASSLEGVTGYTF
TRBJ2-3 | . | TRBV7-9 | few | TGTGCCAGCAGTCCCGGCTGGGGGGCAGATACGCAGTATTTT | CASSPGWGADTQYF
TRBJ2-2 | TRBD2 | TRBV7-8 | . | TGTGCCAGCACCCCTGGGGCTAGCGGGAACACCGGGGAGCTGTTTTTT | CASTPGASGNTGELFF
TRBJ2-1 | TRBD2 | TRBV2 | . | TGTGCCAGCAACGGACTAGCGGGGACCTACAATGAGCAGTTCTTC | CASNGLAGTYNEQFF
TRBJ2-1 | . | TRBV5-1 | few | TGCGCCAGCAGGCTGACTAGAGGCCGCAATGAGCAGTTCTTC | CASRLTRGRNEQFF
TRBJ1-2 | . | TRBV19 | . | TGTGCCAGTACCCAGGGGCCAGGCTATGGCTACACCTTC | CASTQGPGYGYTF
TRBJ2-7 | TRBD2 | TRBV5-4 | . | TGTGCCAGCTCACCGGGACTAGTGTACGAGCAGTACTTC | CASSPGLVYEQYF
TRBJ2-2 | . | TRBV7-2 | few | TGTGCCAGCAGGGGGCTTCATGGGGGGAGGACCGGGGAGCTGTTTTTT | CASRGLHGGRTGELFF
TRBJ2-3 | . | TRBV27 | few | TGTGCCAGCAGACTCGCGGGCACAGATACGCAGTATTTT | CASRLAGTDTQYF
TRBJ2-1 | TRBD2 | TRBV4-1 | . | TGCGCCAGCAGGCAGCGGGAGGTCCCCCATGAGCAGTTCTTC | CASRQREVPHEQFF
TRBJ2-7 | TRBD2 | TRBV2 | once | TGTGCCAGCAGTGTGATCGGCGGGAGGAGCTCCTACGAGCAGTACTTC | CASSVIGGRSSYEQYF
TRBJ1-5 | TRBD1 | TRBV28 | . | TGTGCCAGCAGACCGGACAGGGTCAATCAGCCCCAGCATTTT | CASRPDRVNQPQHF
TRBJ2-5 | TRBD2 | TRBV28 | many | TGTGCCAGCAGTGGAACTAGCGGGCTCGGAGGGACCCAGTACTTC | CASSGTSGLGGTQYF
TRBJ1-2 | TRBD1 | TRBV7-9 | few | TGTGCCAGCACCACAGGGGGCCGGGTCTATGGCTACACCTTC | CASTTGGRVYGYTF
TRBJ2-2 | . | TRBV7-2 | few | TGTGCCAGCAGCTACCGATCGGGGGCCGGGGAGCTGTTTTTT | CASSYRSGAGELFF
TRBJ1-1 | . | TRBV5-1 | . | TGCGCCAGCAGCTTGGTCGCTGCGGGGGGGATCACTGAAGCTTTCTTT | CASSLVAAGGITEAFF
TRBJ2-6 | TRBD1 | TRBV5-1 | few | TGCGCCAGCAGCTGGACCGGACAGGGGGGCGCTGGGGCCAACGTCCTGACTTTC | CASSWTGQGGAGANVLTF
TRBJ1-5 | . | TRBV19 | . | TGTGCCAGTAGTAAAACAGGGTATAGCAATCAGCCCCAGCATTTT | CASSKTGYSNQPQHF
TRBJ2-1 | . | TRBV19 | . | TGTGCCAGTAGAGTGGTGGGGGCCGGCAATGAGCAGTTCTTC | CASRVVGAGNEQFF